A single sample is the source of the 25 T cell receptor beta chains below, sequenced in a study of shared clonotypes between healthy human individuals. Method: immunoSEQ multiplex PCR; TCRdb's copy keeps in-frame clones and lacks some. The sample consists of some 1 million clones, around 74% of them appearing once. Sequencing was performed on memory CD4+ T cells sorted from blood. Indicated subset: CD45RA-negative fraction. The receptors originated from a man younger than 30 in good health.

The J gene is TRBJ2-7, the V gene TRBV2, with 14 bases identical to TRBD2. This CDR3 contains 14 residues. Germline V CDR1 and CDR2: SNHLY, FYNNEI. J was trimmed by 5 bases and V by 7 bases; bases with no gene match: 4. The CDR3 sequence: CASMTSGRAHEQYF. DNA for the CDR3: TGTGCCAGCATGACTAGCGGGAGGGCCCACGAGCAGTACTTC.

This clone was recorded a few times. A much larger clone lies one base from this, so it may be a read error. Other DNA sequences within the sample encode an identical CDR3. The chain carries TRBV7-2 and TRBJ1-2; D might be TRBD1 (5 bases). CDR1 and CDR2 from the germline V gene are SGHTA and FQGNSA. Trimming pared 5 bases from V and 1 base from J, leaving 8 bases between. This CDR3 has 13 amino acids. The CDR3 sequence: CASSPRGNYGYTF. The CDR3 DNA follows: TGTGCCAGCAGCCCAAGGGGTAACTATGGCTACACCTTC.

V gene TRBV6-1 combines with J gene TRBJ1-5; D gene uncertain. CDR1 is MNHNS, CDR2 SASEGT, per germline. Between the trimmed V and J ends, which lost 7 bases and 1 base, there was a span of 11 bases. The CDR3 runs 14 residues. This CDR3 is CASKQPNSNQPQHF. The DNA of the CDR3 is TGTGCCAGCAAACAGCCTAACAGCAATCAGCCCCAGCATTTT.

The chain has TRBV2 and TRBJ1-4; perhaps TRBD1 as D (5 bases). Germline loops: CDR1 SNHLY, CDR2 FYNNEI. The CDR3 is 13 residues long. V gave up 8 bases and J gave up 4 bases, with 11 bases separating them. Here the CDR3 reads CASGRDGNEKLFF. The CDR3 DNA sequence: TGTGCCAGCGGCCGGGACGGTAATGAAAAACTGTTTTTT.

The rearrangement links TRBV2 to TRBJ2-2; 8 bases are shared with TRBD2. Germline trimming cut 8 bases from V and 7 bases from J; bases unmatched to any gene: 6. CDR3 length: 13 residues. The V gene's germline CDR1 is SNHLY and CDR2 FYNNEI. As DNA, the CDR3 is TGTGCCAGCTCAACTAGCGGTTACGGGGAGCTGTTTTTT. It specifies CASSTSGYGELFF.

This chain joins TRBV7-2 and TRBJ2-1; 9 nucleotides align to TRBD2. Trimming removed 4 bases from V and 0 bases from J; junction bases left unmatched: 13. CDR1 SGHTA and CDR2 FQGNSA come from the germline V gene. This CDR3 is 19 amino acids long. CDR3 DNA: TGTGCCAGCAGCTCCCCCGACTCGACTAGCGGATACTCCTACAATGAGCAGTTCTTC. Translating it yields CASSSPDSTSGYSYNEQFF.

This rearrangement joins TRBV20-1 to TRBJ2-3; D is undetermined. The germline CDR1 and CDR2 sequences are DFQATT and SNEGSKA (reference sequence). The germline V and J ends were trimmed by 3 bases and 6 bases, with 7 bases remaining between them. There are 11 residues in the CDR3. CDR3 amino acids: CSASRPDTQYF. CDR3 in DNA: TGCAGTGCTAGTCGGCCGGATACGCAGTATTTT.

V and J are TRBV10-1 and TRBJ2-2; D not certain. The V end lost 6 bases, the J end lost 3 bases, and 17 bases lay between the germline ends. Germline V gene lookup returns CDR1 WNHNN and CDR2 SYGVQD (reference sequence). CDR3 length equals 16 residues. CDR3 amino acids: CASSLLRPADTGELFF. For the CDR3, the DNA is TGCGCCAGCAGCCTTCTTCGACCCGCCGACACCGGGGAGCTGTTTTTT.

This clone has a handful of counts. V is TRBV10-1 and J is TRBJ1-1; D is ambiguous. Trimming stripped 5 bases from V and 3 bases from J, with 10 bases between. The CDR3 extends over 13 amino acids. Germline CDR1 and CDR2: WNHNN and SYGVQD (reference sequence). Here the CDR3 DNA reads TGCGCCAGCAGTCGGGCGGCCGACACTGAAGCTTTCTTT. The encoded protein is CASSRAADTEAFF.

Details on this clone: Different DNA sequences within this sample yield the same CDR3. This chain connects TRBV7-2 to TRBJ2-5; D is undetermined. The CDR3 extends over 12 amino acids. CDR1 is SGHTA and CDR2 is FQGNSA in the germline V gene. V dropped 2 bases and J dropped 4 bases, with 5 bases sitting between them. CDR3 bases: TGTGCCAGCAGCTTAAGTCCAGAGACCCAGTACTTC. The encoded protein is CASSLSPETQYF.

This CDR3 reads CASSAGTGSSEQYF. The CDR3 region has the DNA TGTGCCAGCAGCGCCGGGACAGGGTCTTCCGAGCAGTACTTC. V usage is TRBV7-9 and J usage is TRBJ2-7, with 9 nucleotides matching TRBD1. CDR3 length equals 14 residues. V shed 5 bases, J shed 6 bases, and the junction held 8 bases outside the gene matches. Germline V gene data show CDR1 as SEHNR and CDR2 as FQNEAQ (reference sequence).

The chain links TRBV30 to TRBJ1-2; 7 positions agree with TRBD1. The length of the CDR3 is 14 residues. Germline V gene lookup returns CDR1 GTSNPN and CDR2 SVGIG (reference sequence). Trimming cost V 2 bases and J 4 bases; bases outside gene matches: 7. This chain's CDR3 is CAWSYRGGSYGYTF. In nucleotides, the CDR3 is TGTGCCTGGAGTTACCGAGGGGGCTCCTATGGCTACACCTTC.

The V and J genes are TRBV5-1 and TRBJ1-6, with D perhaps matching TRBD1 (5 bases). Germline V gene sequence: CDR1 SGHRS, CDR2 YFSETQ. V lost 0 bases and J lost 9, with 16 bases in between. This CDR3 region has 16 residues. The CDR3, as DNA: TGCGCCAGCAGCTTGGATTCGGGACGAAATGGTTCACCCCTCCACTTT. Amino acids: CASSLDSGRNGSPLHF.

This chain joins TRBV19 and TRBJ2-2, with D unresolved. The germline CDR1 and CDR2 sequences are LNHDA and SQIVND (reference sequence). This CDR3 is built from 18 residues. Trimming left V 3 bases short and J 5 bases short, with 22 bases between. Here the CDR3 reads CASSMRQDMSFRTGELFF. CDR3 DNA sequence: TGTGCCAGTAGTATGCGGCAAGACATGTCCTTTCGGACCGGGGAGCTGTTTTTT.

V gene TRBV5-6 combines with J gene TRBJ2-1, with unresolved D. The germline gives CDR1 SGHDT, CDR2 YYEEEE. The CDR3 loop spans 14 amino acids. Trimming took off 4 bases at V and 0 bases at J, with 8 bases between the two ends. CDR3 loop: CASSQVSSYNEQFF. For the CDR3, the DNA is TGTGCCAGCAGCCAAGTTAGCTCCTACAATGAGCAGTTCTTC.

The chain is built from TRBV12-5 and TRBJ2-3; D perhaps matches TRBD2 (5 bases). The CDR3 consists of 13 residues. The V end lost 3 bases, the J end lost 1 base, and 5 bases lay between the germline ends. CDR1 and CDR2 (germline): LGHNT, FRNRAP. CDR3 loop: CASGFGGTDTQYF. The CDR3 DNA follows: TGTGCTAGTGGTTTCGGGGGCACAGATACGCAGTATTTT.

The J gene is TRBJ1-1, the V gene TRBV11-3; D may be TRBD1 (5 bases). Trimming pared 5 bases from V and 1 base from J, leaving 14 bases between. The length of the CDR3 is 15 residues. Per the germline V gene, CDR1 is SGHNT and CDR2 is YENEEA. CDR3 residues: CASSPANGGNTEAFF. The CDR3 region has the DNA TGTGCCAGCAGCCCCGCTAATGGGGGGAACACTGAAGCTTTCTTT. Looking up the rest from reference TRBV11-3 and TRBJ1-1 gives the full variable domain: EAGVVQSPRYKIIEKKQPVAFWCNPISGHNTLYWYLQNLGQGPELLIRYENEEAVDDSQLPKDRFSAERLKGVDSTLKIQPAELGDSAVYLCASSPANGGNTEAFFGQGTRLTVV.

The rearrangement uses TRBV15 and TRBJ2-4, with 7 bases aligning to TRBD1. J lost 3 bases, V lost 0 bases, and 2 bases had no gene match. Germline assignment: CDR1 LNHNV and CDR2 YYDKDF (reference sequence). There are 15 residues in the CDR3. The DNA for the CDR3 is TGTGCCACCAGCAGAGAAGGACAGGTCAAAAACATTCAGTACTTC. It is translated as CATSREGQVKNIQYF. The entire variable domain, with the rest obtained from reference TRBV15 and TRBJ2-4, is as follows: DAMVIQNPRYQVTQFGKPVTLSCSQTLNHNVMYWYQQKSSQAPKLLFHYYDKDFNNEADTPDNFQSRRPNTSFCFLDIRSPGLGDTAMYLCATSREGQVKNIQYFGAGTRLSVL.

The table lists this clone with a count of one. Just one base apart from a much larger clone, this may be a read error. The J gene is TRBJ1-5, the V gene TRBV6-5; no clear D. The CDR3 has 13 residues. V was shortened by 4 bases and J by 6 bases, with 10 bases between the two germline ends. Germline V gene data show CDR1 as MNHEY and CDR2 as SVGAGI. The CDR3 reads CASSLTNGQPQHF. DNA of the CDR3: TGTGCCAGCAGTTTGACAAACGGTCAGCCCCAGCATTTT.

This clone was recorded only once. The chain uses TRBV5-6 and TRBJ1-2; TRBD1 is a possible D gene (5 bases). The germline CDR1 and CDR2 sequences are SGHDT and YYEEEE. The CDR3 length is 13 residues. Between the trimmed V and J ends, which lost 5 bases and 8 bases, there was a span of 16 bases. This CDR3 is CASSVGTTGGYTF. For the CDR3, the DNA is TGTGCCAGCAGTGTCGGGACCACGGGGGGCTACACCTTC.

As for this clone: Other nucleotide sequences from this sample produce the same CDR3. The J gene is TRBJ1-1, the V gene TRBV5-1; D is unclear. Per germline, CDR1 SGHRS and CDR2 YFSETQ. Trimming took 3 bases from V and 1 from J, leaving 7 bases between them. CDR3 length: 13 residues. CDR3 coding DNA: TGCGCCAGCAGCTCAGATACGAACACTGAAGCTTTCTTT. It specifies CASSSDTNTEAFF.

The rearrangement uses TRBV2 and TRBJ2-5; D gene uncertain. CDR1 and CDR2 (germline): SNHLY, FYNNEI. The CDR3 length is 11 residues. The ends were cut back, 0 bases at V and 7 bases at J, with 3 bases in the middle. CDR3 sequence (DNA): TGTGCCAGCAGTGAAGCGGGGACCCAGTACTTC. It yields the protein CASSEAGTQYF.

The CDR3 DNA follows: TGTGCCAGCAGCTTTCCGCCCCGGGGTGGAGGGGAGACCCAGTACTTC. Translated, it gives CASSFPPRGGGETQYF. The V and J genes are TRBV5-4 and TRBJ2-5; D perhaps matches TRBD2 (6 bases). Between the trimmed V and J ends, which lost 2 bases and 5 bases, there was a span of 19 bases. The CDR3 totals 16 residues. Per the germline V gene, CDR1 is SGHNT and CDR2 is YYREEE (reference sequence).

This clone was found once. V and J are TRBV29-1 and TRBJ2-1; 9 nucleotides match TRBD2. The CDR3 covers 14 residues. Germline assignment: CDR1 SQVTM and CDR2 ANQGSEA. V trimming: 8 bases; J trimming: 4 bases; junction bases outside the gene matches: 9. The CDR3 nucleotides are TGCAGCTCGTTAGCGGGAGTTAGTTACAATGAGCAGTTCTTC. Its protein is CSSLAGVSYNEQFF.

This sequence joins TRBV19 and TRBJ1-2, with D possibly matching TRBD1 (6 bases). CDR1 is LNHDA, CDR2 SQIVND, per germline (reference sequence). V lost 11 bases and J lost 1, with 11 bases in between. The CDR3 consists of 12 residues. CDR3 region: CASTGFNYGYTF. In DNA form, the CDR3 reads TGTGCCTCTACAGGGTTTAACTATGGCTACACCTTC. Together with reference TRBV19 and TRBJ1-2, the CDR3 gives the full variable domain: DGGITQSPKYLFRKEGQNVTLSCEQNLNHDAMYWYRQDPGQGLRLIYYSQIVNDFQKGDIAEGYSVSREKKESFPLTVTSAQKNPTAFYLCASTGFNYGYTFGSGTRLTVV.